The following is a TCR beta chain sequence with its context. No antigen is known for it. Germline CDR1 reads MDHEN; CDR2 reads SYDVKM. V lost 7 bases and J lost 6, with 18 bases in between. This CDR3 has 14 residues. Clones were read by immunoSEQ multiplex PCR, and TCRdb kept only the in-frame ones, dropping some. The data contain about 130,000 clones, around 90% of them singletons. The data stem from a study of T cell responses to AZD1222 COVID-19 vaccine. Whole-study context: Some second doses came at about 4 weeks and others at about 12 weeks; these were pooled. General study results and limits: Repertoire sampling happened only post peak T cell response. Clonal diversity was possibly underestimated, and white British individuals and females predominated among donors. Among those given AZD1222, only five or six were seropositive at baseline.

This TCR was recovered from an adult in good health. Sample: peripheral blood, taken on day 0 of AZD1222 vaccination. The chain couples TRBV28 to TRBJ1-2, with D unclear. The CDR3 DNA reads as TGTGCCAGCACCCCACCCCCACCGTCCCATGGCTACACCTTC. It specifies CASTPPPPSHGYTF.